Presented here are 6 T cell receptor beta chains from one specimen sequenced in a study of identical twins' blood T cells. One entry per CDR3 protein, called by TCRdb with MiXCR from the 5' RACE reads. Found here are a few hundred thousand distinct CDR3 sequences, approximately 30% of them singletons; the top ten hold more than 5.5%. The sample was PBMCs. The receptors were gathered from a woman aged 18-50 years in good health.

The rearrangement links TRBV20-1 to TRBJ2-2; tentatively, D is TRBD2 (5 bases). The germline CDR1 and CDR2 sequences are DFQATT and SNEGSKA (reference sequence). The CDR3 extends over 14 amino acids. Trimming left V 3 bases short and J 5 bases short, with 13 bases between. The CDR3 loop reads CSARTGRGTGELFF. The CDR3, as DNA: TGCAGTGCTAGGACGGGGAGAGGTACCGGGGAGCTGTTTTTT.

This clonotype was seen a handful of times. This sequence joins TRBV20-1 and TRBJ1-1; D unclear. The germline V gene encodes CDR1 DFQATT and CDR2 SNEGSKA (reference sequence). Trimming took 3 bases from V and 1 from J, leaving 9 bases between them. The CDR3 is 13 residues long. The CDR3 DNA sequence: TGCAGTGCTAGCGATACAGCGAACACTGAAGCTTTCTTT. Encoded protein: CSASDTANTEAFF.

Points on this clonotype: An end of the junction does not agree with germline; a read error may underlie this. This chain joins TRBV6-5 and TRBJ1-1; D gene unclear. This CDR3 spans 13 amino acids. Per the germline V gene, CDR1 is MNHEY and CDR2 is SVGAGI. This chain's CDR3 is CASSPNRNTEASF. As DNA, the CDR3 is TGTGCCAGCAGTCCCAACCGAAACACTGAAGCTTCCTTT.

This clonotype has just a few counts. V is TRBV5-1 and J is TRBJ1-2; D gene ambiguous. Germline values: CDR1 SGHRS, CDR2 YFSETQ. The V end was cut by 4 bases, the J end by 3 bases, with 16 bases between. The CDR3 extends over 15 amino acids. DNA for the CDR3: TGCGCCAGCAGCCCTTCCCCGGTTGAAGACTATGGCTACACCTTC. Protein sequence: CASSPSPVEDYGYTF.

The V gene is TRBV20-1, the J gene TRBJ2-3; unclear D gene. Germline assignment: CDR1 DFQATT and CDR2 SNEGSKA (reference sequence). V was pared by 3 bases and J by 5 bases, with 12 bases between. This CDR3 has 13 amino acids. The CDR3 nucleotides are TGCAGTGCTAGTCCGCGTCTGGGAGATACGCAGTATTTT. Its protein product is CSASPRLGDTQYF.

The chain couples TRBV19 to TRBJ2-5; TRBD2 matches 10 bases. From germline, CDR1 is LNHDA and CDR2 SQIVND (reference sequence). V was clipped by 3 bases and J by 9 bases; unmatched bases: 1. The CDR3 has 12 residues. The CDR3 DNA follows: TGTGCCAGTAGTATCCTAGCGGGAGCCCAGTACTTC. Encoded protein: CASSILAGAQYF.